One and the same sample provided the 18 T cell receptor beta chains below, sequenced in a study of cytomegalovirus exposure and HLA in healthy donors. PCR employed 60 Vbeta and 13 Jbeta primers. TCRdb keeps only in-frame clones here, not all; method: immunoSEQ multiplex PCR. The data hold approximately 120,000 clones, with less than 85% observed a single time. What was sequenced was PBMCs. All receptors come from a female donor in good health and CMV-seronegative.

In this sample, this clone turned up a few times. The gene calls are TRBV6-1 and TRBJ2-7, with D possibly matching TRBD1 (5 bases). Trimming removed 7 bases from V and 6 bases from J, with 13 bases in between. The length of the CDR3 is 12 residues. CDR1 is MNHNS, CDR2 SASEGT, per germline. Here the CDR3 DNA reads TGTGCCAGCACCCCAGGGTCAGTCGAGCAGTACTTC. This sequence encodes CASTPGSVEQYF.

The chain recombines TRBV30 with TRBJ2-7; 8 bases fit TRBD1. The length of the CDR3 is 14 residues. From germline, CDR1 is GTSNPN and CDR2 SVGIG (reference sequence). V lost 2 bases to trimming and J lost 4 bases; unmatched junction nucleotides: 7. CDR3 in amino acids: CAWSRQGRRYEQYF. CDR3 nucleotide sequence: TGTGCCTGGAGTCGACAGGGGCGGAGGTACGAGCAGTACTTC.

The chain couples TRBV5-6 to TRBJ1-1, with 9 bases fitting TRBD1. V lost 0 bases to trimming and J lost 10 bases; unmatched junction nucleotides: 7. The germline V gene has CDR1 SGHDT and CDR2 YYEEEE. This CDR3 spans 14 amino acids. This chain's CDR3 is CASSLADRGSGAFF. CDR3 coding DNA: TGTGCCAGCAGCTTGGCCGACAGGGGGTCGGGAGCTTTCTTT.

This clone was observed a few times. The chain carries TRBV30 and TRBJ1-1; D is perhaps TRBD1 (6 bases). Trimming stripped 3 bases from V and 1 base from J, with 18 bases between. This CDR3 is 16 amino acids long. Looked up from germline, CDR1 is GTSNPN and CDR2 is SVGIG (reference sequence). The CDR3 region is CAWRKTWGLGNTEAFF. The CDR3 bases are TGTGCCTGGAGGAAAACTTGGGGGCTCGGGAACACTGAAGCTTTCTTT. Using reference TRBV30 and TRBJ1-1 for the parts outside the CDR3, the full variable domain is SQTIHQWPATLVQPVGSPLSLECTVEGTSNPNLYWYRQAAGRGLQLLFYSVGIGQISSEVPQNLSASRPQDRQFILSSKKLLLSDSGFYLCAWRKTWGLGNTEAFFGQGTRLTVV.

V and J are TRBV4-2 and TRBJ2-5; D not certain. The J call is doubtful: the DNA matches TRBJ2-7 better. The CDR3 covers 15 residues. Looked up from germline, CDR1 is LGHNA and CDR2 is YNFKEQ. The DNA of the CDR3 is TGTGCCAGCAGCCAAGGGCTTCGGAGCTCCTACGAGCAGTACTTC. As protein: CASSQGLRSSYEQYF.

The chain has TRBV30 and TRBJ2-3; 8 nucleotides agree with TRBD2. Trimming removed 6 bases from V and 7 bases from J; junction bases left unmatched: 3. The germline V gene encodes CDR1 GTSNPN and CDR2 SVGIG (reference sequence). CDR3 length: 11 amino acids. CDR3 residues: CACRGGYTQYF. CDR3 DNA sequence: TGTGCCTGTCGCGGGGGGTATACGCAGTATTTT. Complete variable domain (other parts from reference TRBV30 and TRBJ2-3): SQTIHQWPATLVQPVGSPLSLECTVEGTSNPNLYWYRQAAGRGLQLLFYSVGIGQISSEVPQNLSASRPQDRQFILSSKKLLLSDSGFYLCACRGGYTQYFGPGTRLTVL.

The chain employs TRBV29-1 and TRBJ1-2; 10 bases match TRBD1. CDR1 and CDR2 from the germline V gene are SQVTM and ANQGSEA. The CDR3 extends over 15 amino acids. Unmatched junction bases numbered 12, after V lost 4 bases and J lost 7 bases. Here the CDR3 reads CSVALPGQGSGGYTF. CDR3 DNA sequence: TGCAGCGTTGCCCTTCCGGGACAGGGGAGCGGTGGCTACACCTTC.

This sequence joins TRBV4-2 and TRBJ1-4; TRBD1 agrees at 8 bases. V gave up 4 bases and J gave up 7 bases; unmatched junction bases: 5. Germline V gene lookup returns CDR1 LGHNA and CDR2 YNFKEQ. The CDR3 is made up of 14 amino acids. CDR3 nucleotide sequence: TGTGCCAGCAGCCGGGGACAGGCAGGTGAAAAACTGTTTTTT. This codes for CASSRGQAGEKLFF.

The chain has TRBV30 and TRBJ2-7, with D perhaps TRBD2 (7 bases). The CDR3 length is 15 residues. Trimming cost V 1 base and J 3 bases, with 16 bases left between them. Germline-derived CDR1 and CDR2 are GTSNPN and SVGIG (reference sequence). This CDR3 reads CAWSGIGGAHYEQYF. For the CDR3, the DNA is TGTGCCTGGAGTGGAATAGGGGGGGCCCACTACGAGCAGTACTTC.

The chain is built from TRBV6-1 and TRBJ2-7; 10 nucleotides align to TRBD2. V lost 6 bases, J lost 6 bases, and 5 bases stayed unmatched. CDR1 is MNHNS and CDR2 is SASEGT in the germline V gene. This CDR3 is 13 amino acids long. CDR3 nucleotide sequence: TGTGCCAGCAGGATAGCGGGGGGTGGCGAGCAGTACTTC. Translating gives CASRIAGGGEQYF.

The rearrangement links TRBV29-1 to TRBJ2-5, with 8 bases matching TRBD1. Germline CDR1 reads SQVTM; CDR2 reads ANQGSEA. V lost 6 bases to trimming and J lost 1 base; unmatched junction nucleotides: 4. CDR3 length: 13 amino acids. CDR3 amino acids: CSVQTGAQETQYF. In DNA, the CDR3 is TGCAGCGTCCAGACAGGGGCCCAAGAGACCCAGTACTTC.

CDR3 bases: TGTGCCAGCAGCCTAAGATCGGGGGCGAACACCGGGGAGCTGTTTTTT. It codes for CASSLRSGANTGELFF. This rearrangement joins TRBV7-3 to TRBJ2-2, with D possibly being TRBD2 (6 bases). Germline CDR1 and CDR2: SGHTA and FQGTGA. This CDR3 is built from 16 residues. The V end lost 5 bases, the J end lost 0 bases, and 13 bases lay between the germline ends.

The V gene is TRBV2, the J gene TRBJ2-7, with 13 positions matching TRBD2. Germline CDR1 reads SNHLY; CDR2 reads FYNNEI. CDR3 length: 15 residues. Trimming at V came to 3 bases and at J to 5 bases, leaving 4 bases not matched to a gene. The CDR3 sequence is CASSDGTSGVNEQYF. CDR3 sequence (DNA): TGTGCCAGCAGTGATGGGACTAGCGGGGTGAACGAGCAGTACTTC.

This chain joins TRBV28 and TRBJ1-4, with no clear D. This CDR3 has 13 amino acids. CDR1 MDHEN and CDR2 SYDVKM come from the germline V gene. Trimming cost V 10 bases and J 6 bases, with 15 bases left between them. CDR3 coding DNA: TGTGCCACACGGCGAAGGCGGGATGAAAAACTGTTTTTT. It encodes CATRRRRDEKLFF.

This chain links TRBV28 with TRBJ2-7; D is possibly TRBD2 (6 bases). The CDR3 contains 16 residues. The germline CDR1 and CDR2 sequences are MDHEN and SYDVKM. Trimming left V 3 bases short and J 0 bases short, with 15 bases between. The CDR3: CASSFLRIGSSYEQYF. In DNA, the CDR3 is TGTGCCAGCAGTTTCCTCCGTATCGGGAGCTCCTACGAGCAGTACTTC.

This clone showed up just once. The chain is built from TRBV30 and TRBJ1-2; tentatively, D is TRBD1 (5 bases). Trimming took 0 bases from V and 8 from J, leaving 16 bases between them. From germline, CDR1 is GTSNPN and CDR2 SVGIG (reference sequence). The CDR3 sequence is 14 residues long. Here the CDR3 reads CAWSVRWDFGGYTF. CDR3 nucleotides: TGTGCCTGGAGTGTACGATGGGACTTCGGCGGCTACACCTTC.

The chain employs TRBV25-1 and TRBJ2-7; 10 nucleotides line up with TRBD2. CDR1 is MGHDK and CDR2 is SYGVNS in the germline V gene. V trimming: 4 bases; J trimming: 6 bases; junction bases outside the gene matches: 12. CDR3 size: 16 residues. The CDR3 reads CASSGTSGTQWGEQYF. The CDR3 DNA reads TGTGCCAGCAGTGGCACTAGCGGGACGCAGTGGGGCGAGCAGTACTTC.

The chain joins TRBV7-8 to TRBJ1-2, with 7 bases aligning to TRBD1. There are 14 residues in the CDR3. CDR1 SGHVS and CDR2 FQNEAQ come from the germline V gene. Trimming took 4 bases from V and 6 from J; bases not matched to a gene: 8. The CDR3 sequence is CASSSRGTADGYTF. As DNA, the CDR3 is TGTGCCAGCAGCTCCCGAGGGACAGCTGATGGCTACACCTTC.